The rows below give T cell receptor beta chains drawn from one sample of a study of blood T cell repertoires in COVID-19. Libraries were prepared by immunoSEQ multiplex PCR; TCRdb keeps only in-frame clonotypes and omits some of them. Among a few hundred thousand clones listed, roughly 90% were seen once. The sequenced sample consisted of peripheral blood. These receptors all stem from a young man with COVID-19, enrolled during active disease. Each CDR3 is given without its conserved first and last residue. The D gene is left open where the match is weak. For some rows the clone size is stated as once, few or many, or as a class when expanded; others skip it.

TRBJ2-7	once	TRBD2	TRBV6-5	ASSTGLALHEQY
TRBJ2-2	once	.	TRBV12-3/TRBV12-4	ASSRHRTGELF
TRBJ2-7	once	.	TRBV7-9	ASSSPPSAHEQY
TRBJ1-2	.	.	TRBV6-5	ASSYSIQGFGYT
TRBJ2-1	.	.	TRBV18	ASSPLTGSYNEQF
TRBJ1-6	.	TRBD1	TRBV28	ASSSRPQGDNSPLH
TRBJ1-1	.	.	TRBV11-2	ASSLLSESTEAF
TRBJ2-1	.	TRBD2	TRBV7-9	ASSFPGLVDEQF
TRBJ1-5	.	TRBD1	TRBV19	ASSSDRDDQPQH
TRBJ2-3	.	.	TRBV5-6	ASSLSEDTQY
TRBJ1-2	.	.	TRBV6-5	ASSPSGLALYGYT
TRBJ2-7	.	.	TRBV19	ASSIAASSYEQY
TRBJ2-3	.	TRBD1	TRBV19	ASSTQGATDTQY
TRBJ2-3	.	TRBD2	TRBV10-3	ASAGTSGSDTQY
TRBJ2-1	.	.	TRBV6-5	ASSYAEGGEQF